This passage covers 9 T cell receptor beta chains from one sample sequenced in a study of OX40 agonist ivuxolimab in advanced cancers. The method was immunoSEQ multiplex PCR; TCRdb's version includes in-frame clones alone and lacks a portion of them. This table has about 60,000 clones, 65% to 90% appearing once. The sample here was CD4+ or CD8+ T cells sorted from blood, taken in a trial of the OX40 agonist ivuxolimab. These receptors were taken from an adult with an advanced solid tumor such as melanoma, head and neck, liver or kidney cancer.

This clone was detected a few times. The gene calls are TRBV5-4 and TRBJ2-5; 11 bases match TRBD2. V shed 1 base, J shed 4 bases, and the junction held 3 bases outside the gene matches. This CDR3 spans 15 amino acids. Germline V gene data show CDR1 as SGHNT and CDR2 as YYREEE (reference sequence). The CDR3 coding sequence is TGTGCCAGCAGCTTGACGGGACTAGCGGCAGAGACCCAGTACTTC. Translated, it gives CASSLTGLAAETQYF.

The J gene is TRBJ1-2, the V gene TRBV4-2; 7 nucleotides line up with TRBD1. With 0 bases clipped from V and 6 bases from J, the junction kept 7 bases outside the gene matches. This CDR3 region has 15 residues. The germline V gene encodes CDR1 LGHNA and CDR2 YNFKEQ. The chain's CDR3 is CASSQDQTGWNGYTF. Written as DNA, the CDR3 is TGTGCCAGCAGCCAAGATCAGACAGGGTGGAATGGCTACACCTTC.

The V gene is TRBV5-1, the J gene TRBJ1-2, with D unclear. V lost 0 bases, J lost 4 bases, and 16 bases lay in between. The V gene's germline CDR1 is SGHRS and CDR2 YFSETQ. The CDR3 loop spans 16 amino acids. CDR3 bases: TGCGCCAGCAGCTTGGAGGGCAGTGACCTAGGCTATGGCTACACCTTC. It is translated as CASSLEGSDLGYGYTF.

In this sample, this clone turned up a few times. CDR3 amino acids: CASSGFGNQPQHF. Written as DNA, the CDR3 is TGTGCCAGCTCAGGGTTCGGCAATCAGCCCCAGCATTTT. J is TRBJ1-5 and V is TRBV2, with TRBD1 as a possible D gene (5 bases). This CDR3 contains 13 residues. The V end was cut by 8 bases, the J end by 2 bases, with 10 bases between. Per the germline V gene, CDR1 is SNHLY and CDR2 is FYNNEI.

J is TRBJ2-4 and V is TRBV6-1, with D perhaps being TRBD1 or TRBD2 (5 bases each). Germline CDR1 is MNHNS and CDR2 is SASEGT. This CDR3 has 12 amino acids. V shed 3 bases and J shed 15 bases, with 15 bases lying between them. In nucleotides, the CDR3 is TGTGCCAGCAGTGAGGCCCGGGACGCCAGGTACTTC. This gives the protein CASSEARDARYF.

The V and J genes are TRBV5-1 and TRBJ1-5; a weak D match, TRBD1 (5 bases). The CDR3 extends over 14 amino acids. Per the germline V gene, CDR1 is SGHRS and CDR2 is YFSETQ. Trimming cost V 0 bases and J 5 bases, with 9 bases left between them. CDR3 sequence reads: CASSLGPGDQPQHF. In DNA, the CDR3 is TGCGCCAGCAGCTTGGGGCCGGGGGATCAGCCCCAGCATTTT.

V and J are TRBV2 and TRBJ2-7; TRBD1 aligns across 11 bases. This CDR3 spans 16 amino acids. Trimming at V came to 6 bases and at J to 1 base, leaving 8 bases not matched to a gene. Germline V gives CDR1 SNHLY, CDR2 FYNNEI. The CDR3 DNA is TGTGCCAGCAGCGTTGGACAGGGGGCTTTATCCTACGAGCAGTACTTC. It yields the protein CASSVGQGALSYEQYF.

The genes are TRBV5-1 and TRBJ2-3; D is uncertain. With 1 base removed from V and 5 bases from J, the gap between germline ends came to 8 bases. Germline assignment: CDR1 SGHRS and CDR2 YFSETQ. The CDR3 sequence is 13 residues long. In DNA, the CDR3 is TGCGCCAGCAGCTTGTCATGGGAAGATACGCAGTATTTT. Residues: CASSLSWEDTQYF.

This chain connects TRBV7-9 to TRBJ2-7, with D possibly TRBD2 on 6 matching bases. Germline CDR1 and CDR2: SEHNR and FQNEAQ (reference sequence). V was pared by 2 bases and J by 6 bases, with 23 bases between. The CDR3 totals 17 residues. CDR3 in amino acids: CASSLKPGLQLPFEQYF. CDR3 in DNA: TGTGCCAGCAGCTTAAAGCCGGGACTGCAGCTCCCTTTCGAGCAGTACTTC. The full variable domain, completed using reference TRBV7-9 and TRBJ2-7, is DTGVSQNPRHKITKRGQNVTFRCDPISEHNRLYWYRQTLGQGPEFLTYFQNEAQLEKSRLLSDRFSAERPKGSFSTLEIQRTEQGDSAMYLCASSLKPGLQLPFEQYFGPGTRLTVT.